This T cell receptor (beta chain) was sequenced in a study of T cells in Graves' hyperthyroidism and ophthalmopathy. In this sample, this clonotype turned up once. TCR beta CDR3 regions were amplified from RNA transcripts. The HTBI primer set was used in a first-round RT-PCR of the TCR CDR3. MiXCR, run by TCRdb on the multiplex PCR reads, gives a single entry per CDR3 protein. This sample yields about 600,000 distinct CDR3 sequences, of which 16% are seen a single time; around 3.5% belongs to the top ten. Trimming at V came to 3 bases and at J to 7 bases, leaving 17 bases not matched to a gene. The CDR3 totals 17 residues. Germline lookup yields CDR1 KGHSH and CDR2 LQKENI.

Material for sequencing was blood. This chain joins TRBV18 and TRBJ2-7, with 8 bases that match TRBD1. This TCR was recovered from a woman between 40 and 55 years old with Graves' ophthalmopathy. This CDR3 reads CASSPGRQGLQGAEQYF. DNA of the CDR3: TGTGCCAGCTCACCGGGGAGACAGGGACTTCAGGGGGCGGAGCAGTACTTC. Drawing the rest from reference TRBV18 and TRBJ2-7, the complete variable domain is NAGVMQNPRHLVRRRGQEARLRCSPMKGHSHVYWYRQLPEEGLKFMVYLQKENIIDESGMPKERFSAEFPKEGPSILRIQQVVRGDSAAYFCASSPGRQGLQGAEQYFGPGTRLTVT.